The 24 T cell receptor beta chains below come from one sample, sequenced in a study of shared clonotypes between healthy human individuals. Generated by immunoSEQ multiplex PCR, the TCRdb table keeps only in-frame clones and is missing some. This table holds fewer than 650,000 clones, just over 75% found once. The specimen sequenced was PBMCs. These receptors all stem from a woman in her thirties or forties in good health. Some clones in this sample may be carry-over from other donors' samples.

The chain joins TRBV2 to TRBJ2-7, with D possibly called TRBD1 or TRBD2 (6 bases each). Trimming removed 3 bases at V and 7 bases at J, with 13 bases between. Germline CDR1 is SNHLY and CDR2 is FYNNEI. This CDR3 is built from 13 residues. CDR3 sequence: CASSEFEGGEQYF. The DNA of the CDR3 is TGTGCCAGCAGTGAGTTCGAGGGGGGTGAGCAGTACTTC.

Points on this clone: Given a much more abundant clone one base away, this may be a read error. This chain uses TRBV4-3 with TRBJ2-5, with D tentatively TRBD2 (5 bases). The CDR3 runs 16 residues. Germline V gives CDR1 LGHNA, CDR2 YSLEER. The CDR3 nucleotides are TGCGCCAGCGGCCAAGAAGGTCGGGGAACCCAAGAGACCCAGTACTTC. Translating gives CASGQEGRGTQETQYF.

The count of this clone is one. This chain connects TRBV2 to TRBJ1-5; tentative D call: TRBD1 (5 bases). This CDR3 has 14 residues. The germline V gene has CDR1 SNHLY and CDR2 FYNNEI. V was trimmed by 7 bases and J by 4 bases, leaving 14 bases between them. The CDR3 bases are TGTGCCAGCAAAACAGGAATCGGGAATCAGCCCCAGCATTTT. Protein: CASKTGIGNQPQHF. Combining the CDR3 with reference TRBV2 and TRBJ1-5 gives the whole variable domain EPEVTQTPSHQVTQMGQEVILRCVPISNHLYFYWYRQILGQKVEFLVSFYNNEISEKSEIFDDQFSVERPDGSNFTLKIRSTKLEDSAMYFCASKTGIGNQPQHFGDGTRLSIL.

V usage is TRBV5-1 and J usage is TRBJ2-2; 7 bases map to TRBD1. This CDR3 contains 15 residues. V gave up 7 bases and J gave up 1 base; unmatched junction bases: 7. Per the germline V gene, CDR1 is SGHRS and CDR2 is YFSETQ. CDR3 amino acids: CASFPGGGNTGELFF. CDR3 DNA: TGCGCCAGCTTCCCAGGGGGTGGGAACACCGGGGAGCTGTTTTTT.

The genes are TRBV7-8 and TRBJ2-5; D is undetermined. Germline V gene data show CDR1 as SGHVS and CDR2 as FQNEAQ. The V gene lost 6 bases and the J gene lost 5 bases, with 34 bases spanning the gap. The CDR3 has 20 residues. The CDR3 spells CASRPDNEQWSLILRETQYF. The CDR3 DNA reads TGTGCCAGCAGGCCCGATAATGAACAGTGGTCTCTAATCTTACGTGAGACCCAGTACTTC. The whole variable domain, filled in from reference TRBV7-8 and TRBJ2-5, reads GAGVSQSPRYKVAKRGQDVALRCDPISGHVSLFWYQQALGQGPEFLTYFQNEAQLDKSGLPSDRFFAERPEGSVSTLKIQRTQQEDSAVYLCASRPDNEQWSLILRETQYFGPGTRLLVL.

This clone was seen once. This chain joins TRBV7-2 and TRBJ1-1; 11 bases are a match to TRBD1. The CDR3 loop spans 16 amino acids. Trimming at V came to 1 base and at J to 3 bases, leaving 4 bases not matched to a gene. Germline assignment: CDR1 SGHTA and CDR2 FQGNSA. As DNA, the CDR3 is TGTGCCAGCAGCTTAGTGGGGACAGGGGGATACACTGAAGCTTTCTTT. It is translated as CASSLVGTGGYTEAFF.

This rearrangement joins TRBV5-1 to TRBJ2-5; 11 bases agree with TRBD2. The CDR3 covers 16 residues. Germline trimming cut 4 bases from V and 2 bases from J; bases unmatched to any gene: 7. The germline gives CDR1 SGHRS, CDR2 YFSETQ. The CDR3 loop reads CASSTGTSGPQETQYF. CDR3 DNA: TGCGCCAGCAGCACCGGGACTAGCGGACCTCAAGAGACCCAGTACTTC. The full variable domain, in which reference TRBV5-1 and TRBJ2-5 provide the parts outside the CDR3, is KAGVTQTPRYLIKTRGQQVTLSCSPISGHRSVSWYQQTPGQGLQFLFEYFSETQRNKGNFPGRFSGRQFSNSRSEMNVSTLELGDSALYLCASSTGTSGPQETQYFGPGTRLLVL.

This clone showed up just a few times. The V gene is TRBV29-1, the J gene TRBJ2-5, with D perhaps TRBD2 (5 bases). V was clipped by 3 bases and J by 4 bases, with 9 bases between them. CDR1 and CDR2 from the germline V gene are SQVTM and ANQGSEA. This CDR3 contains 12 residues. CDR3 region: CSVDSRGETQYF. DNA for the CDR3: TGCAGCGTTGACTCCCGGGGAGAGACCCAGTACTTC.

The gene calls are TRBV30 and TRBJ2-3; D gene ambiguous. The CDR3 has 14 residues. In germline, CDR1 is GTSNPN, CDR2 SVGIG (reference sequence). Trimming took 0 bases from V and 4 from J, leaving 11 bases between them. The chain's CDR3 is CAWSVLPSADTQYF. The CDR3 DNA sequence: TGTGCCTGGAGTGTACTTCCCTCGGCAGATACGCAGTATTTT.

The J gene is TRBJ1-1, the V gene TRBV18; 10 positions match TRBD1. Trimming removed 6 bases from V and 6 bases from J; junction bases left unmatched: 7. Germline V gene lookup returns CDR1 KGHSH and CDR2 LQKENI. The CDR3 spans 14 residues. The CDR3 reads CASSPGQGTPEAFF. The CDR3 bases are TGTGCCAGCTCGCCGGGACAGGGGACCCCTGAAGCTTTCTTT.

The genes are TRBV9 and TRBJ1-2; D gene uncertain. The germline V and J ends were trimmed by 3 bases and 4 bases, with 10 bases remaining between them. This CDR3 has 13 amino acids. Germline CDR1 SGDLS, CDR2 YYNGEE. The CDR3 DNA reads TGTGCCAGCAGCGATGGGTTTTTCTATGGCTACACCTTC. Its protein product is CASSDGFFYGYTF.

The rearrangement joins TRBV7-7 to TRBJ2-7, with TRBD1 matching over 10 bases. The junction had 6 bases not matched to a gene; V was cut back by 4 bases and J by 3 bases. CDR3 size: 15 residues. Germline V CDR1 and CDR2: SSHAT, FNYEAQ (reference sequence). The DNA of the CDR3 is TGTGCCAGCAGCTCCGGACAGGGGGGGAACTACGAGCAGTACTTC. Its translation: CASSSGQGGNYEQYF.

The rearrangement links TRBV2 to TRBJ1-2, with TRBD1 matching over 8 bases. V dropped 10 bases and J dropped 2; count of bases not matched to a gene: 9. In germline, CDR1 is SNHLY, CDR2 FYNNEI. CDR3 length equals 14 residues. Written as DNA, the CDR3 is TGTGCCACCGTGGACAGGGAGGGAAACTATGGCTACACCTTC. Translation: CATVDREGNYGYTF.

The chain couples TRBV27 to TRBJ1-5; 11 nucleotides line up with TRBD1. Per germline, CDR1 MNHEY and CDR2 SMNVEV (reference sequence). CDR3 size: 16 residues. The V segment lost 2 bases and the J segment 6 bases; nucleotides outside the gene matches: 6. CDR3 sequence: CASSLPMDRGLQPQHF. The DNA for the CDR3 is TGTGCCAGCAGTTTACCCATGGACAGGGGGCTTCAGCCCCAGCATTTT.

The chain is built from TRBV27 and TRBJ2-5, with 7 bases identical to TRBD2. The CDR3 contains 13 residues. V shed 6 bases, J shed 4 bases, and the junction held 5 bases outside the gene matches. CDR1 is MNHEY, CDR2 SMNVEV, per germline (reference sequence). The CDR3, as DNA: TGTGCCAGCAGCTGGCGGGAGAGAGAGACCCAGTACTTC. Residues: CASSWRERETQYF.

V is TRBV27 and J is TRBJ1-5; D remains unclear. Germline CDR1 and CDR2: MNHEY and SMNVEV (reference sequence). V was shortened by 3 bases and J by 7 bases, with 7 bases between the two germline ends. The CDR3 consists of 12 residues. The CDR3 spells CASSFLDQPQHF. CDR3 nucleotide sequence: TGTGCCAGCAGTTTCCTCGACCAGCCCCAGCATTTT.

This clone was seen a few times. This chain links TRBV5-1 with TRBJ2-7; TRBD1 agrees at 10 bases. CDR1 and CDR2 from the germline V gene are SGHRS and YFSETQ. This CDR3 has 14 amino acids. Losses at the gene ends were 4 bases for V and 5 bases for J; bases not matched to a gene: 6. CDR3 nucleotides: TGCGCCAGCAGCCCCGGGACAGGGGCCGACGAGCAGTACTTC. This codes for CASSPGTGADEQYF.

The chain combines TRBV6-1 with TRBJ1-2; D unclear. The V gene lost 9 bases and the J gene lost 4 bases, with 12 bases spanning the gap. The CDR3 totals 12 residues. Germline V gives CDR1 MNHNS, CDR2 SASEGT. CDR3 region: CASSQEIYGYTF. The CDR3 nucleotides read TGTGCCAGTTCCCAAGAAATCTATGGCTACACCTTC.

The chain joins TRBV30 to TRBJ2-3; no clear D. Trimming cost V 3 bases and J 3 bases, with 10 bases left between them. The germline V gene has CDR1 GTSNPN and CDR2 SVGIG (reference sequence). The CDR3 is 13 residues long. The CDR3 region is CAWRDYGTDTQYF. CDR3 bases: TGTGCCTGGAGAGATTATGGGACAGATACGCAGTATTTT.

The chain carries TRBV5-4 and TRBJ2-1; 9 bases align to TRBD1. V lost 1 base to trimming and J lost 6 bases; unmatched junction nucleotides: 5. This CDR3 has 15 amino acids. Germline-derived CDR1 and CDR2 are SGHNT and YYREEE (reference sequence). CDR3 sequence: CASSLIGGQGNEQFF. The CDR3 coding sequence is TGTGCCAGCAGCTTGATAGGGGGACAGGGCAATGAGCAGTTCTTC.

The chain recombines TRBV19 with TRBJ2-7; a weak D match, TRBD2 (6 bases). Germline-derived CDR1 and CDR2 are LNHDA and SQIVND (reference sequence). This CDR3 is 10 amino acids long. Trimming took off 9 bases at V and 9 bases at J, with 12 bases between the two ends. CDR3 bases: TGTGCCAGGCGGGGCCCCGGGCAGTACTTC. Amino acids: CARRGPGQYF.

This chain links TRBV10-3 with TRBJ2-2, with D perhaps TRBD2 (6 bases). The CDR3 loop spans 16 amino acids. With 10 bases removed from V and 1 base from J, the gap between germline ends came to 19 bases. In germline, CDR1 is ENHRY, CDR2 SYGVKD. Written as DNA, the CDR3 is TGTGCCACTTCAATAAGGGCGGGGCAGAACACCGGGGAGCTGTTTTTT. Translated: CATSIRAGQNTGELFF.

This clone was counted between two and nine times. The chain links TRBV30 to TRBJ2-7; D may be TRBD1 (5 bases). Trimming shortened V by 1 base and J by 5 bases, and 15 bases separated the two germline ends. Germline V gene sequence: CDR1 GTSNPN, CDR2 SVGIG (reference sequence). The CDR3 has 14 residues. CDR3 amino acids: CAWSAEDTFHEQYF. CDR3 nucleotide sequence: TGTGCCTGGAGTGCCGAGGACACCTTCCACGAGCAGTACTTC.

V gene TRBV9 combines with J gene TRBJ2-2; D is perhaps TRBD2 (7 bases). V was shortened by 6 bases and J by 5 bases, with 17 bases between the two germline ends. This CDR3 comprises 15 residues. The V gene's germline CDR1 is SGDLS and CDR2 YYNGEE. CDR3 sequence (DNA): TGTGCCAGCAACAGGGAGGGCCGGGAGACCGGGGAGCTGTTTTTT. Protein product: CASNREGRETGELFF.